This T cell receptor beta chain was found in a study of patients and donors after allogeneic stem cell transplantation. With 4 bases removed from V and 1 base from J, the gap between germline ends came to 4 bases. Germline V CDR1 and CDR2: SQVTM, ANQGSEA. The CDR3 covers 12 residues. MiXCR, applied by TCRdb to the RT-PCR reads, yields one record per CDR3 protein. The sample comprises approximately 160,000 distinct CDR3 sequences, about 29% of which are singletons, and 3.2% rests with the top ten. The sequence was obtained from a human donor who was either an allogeneic HSCT recipient or a stem cell or donor lymphocyte infusion donor (not recorded which). It is not recorded whose cells these are; they may come from a transplant donor. V usage is TRBV29-1 and J usage is TRBJ2-2; no definite D call. Sequencing used blood, either unsorted or a sorted T cell fraction (not recorded which). The CDR3, as DNA: TGCAGCGTTGTCAGGAACACCGGGGAGCTGTTTTTT. It yields the protein CSVVRNTGELFF.